This is a list of T cell receptor beta chains from one sample in a study of T cells in Graves' hyperthyroidism and ophthalmopathy. TCRdb redid the calling of the multiplex PCR reads with MiXCR, one entry per CDR3 protein. The table includes almost 600,000 distinct CDR3 sequences, about 43% detected once. Material: peripheral blood or thyroid tissue (not recorded which). All receptors come from a woman under 30 with Graves' hyperthyroidism. Each CDR3 is given with its conserved first and last residue. D genes are given only for firm matches. Not all rows give a size; the values are once, few, many and, for expanded clones, a class.

>-|-|TRBJ1-5|TRBV29-1
CSAGLGGQPQHF
TGCAGCGCCGGGTTAGGGGGGCAGCCCCAGCATTTT
>many|TRBD1|TRBJ2-2|TRBV25-1
CASRTGTGGLGELFF
TGTGCCAGCAGGACCGGGACAGGGGGCCTCGGGGAGCTGTTTTTT
>-|TRBD2|TRBJ2-5|TRBV12-3/TRBV12-4
CASRQGLAGQETQYF
TGTGCCAGCAGGCAGGGACTAGCGGGTCAAGAGACCCAGTACTTT
>-|-|TRBJ1-1|TRBV7-6
CASSLVLAAEAFF
TGTGCCAGCAGCTTAGTTCTAGCGGCGGAAGCTTTCTTT
>-|TRBD1|TRBJ1-2|TRBV9
CASSTRQGAYGYTF
TGTGCCAGCAGCACAAGACAGGGAGCCTATGGCTACACCTTC
>many|TRBD2|TRBJ2-5|TRBV6-6
CASWEGTETQYF
TGTGCCAGTTGGGAGGGAACAGAGACCCAGTACTTC
>many|TRBD2|TRBJ2-5|TRBV11-3
CASGLGLAGQETQYF
TGTGCCAGCGGGTTGGGACTAGCGGGCCAAGAGACCCAGTACTTC
>many|-|TRBJ2-5|TRBV7-9
CASRKGFGGRETQYF
TGTGCCAGCAGAAAGGGTTTTGGGGGCCGAGAGACCCAGTACTTC
>-|TRBD1|TRBJ1-6|TRBV6-5
CASSYSGQGGRPLHF
TGTGCCAGCAGTTACTCTGGACAGGGAGGGAGACCCCTCCACTTT
>-|-|TRBJ1-2|TRBV10-3
CAISAKDPPRYTF
TGTGCCATCAGTGCTAAAGACCCCCCACGCTACACCTTC
>few|-|TRBJ2-3|TRBV5-1
CASASQASTDTQYF
TGCGCCAGCGCCTCGCAGGCTAGCACAGATACGCAGTATTTT
>many|-|TRBJ2-5|TRBV29-1
CSVAWAPQETQYF
TGCAGCGTGGCCTGGGCCCCACAAGAGACCCAGTACTTC
>-|-|TRBJ2-5|TRBV7-2
CASRAYVEETQYF
TGTGCCAGCAGAGCTTACGTGGAAGAGACCCAGTACTTC
>many|TRBD2|TRBJ2-7|TRBV5-1
CASRGASGAYEQYF
TGCGCCAGTAGAGGGGCTAGCGGAGCCTACGAGCAGTACTTC
>many|-|TRBJ1-4|TRBV5-1
CASSLESGIGNEKLFF
TGCGCCAGCAGCTTGGAATCGGGGATCGGAAATGAAAAACTGTTTTTT
>many|-|TRBJ1-1|TRBV6-6
CASTDAGEGAFF
TGTGCCAGCACCGACGCAGGGGAAGGCGCTTTCTTT
>many|-|TRBJ2-7|TRBV5-8
CASSLGEALSSYEQYF
TGTGCCAGCAGCTTGGGAGAAGCGCTGAGCTCCTACGAGCAGTACTTC
>-|-|TRBJ2-7|TRBV29-1
CSVEEATYEQYF
TGCAGCGTGGAGGAGGCAACCTACGAGCAGTACTTC
>-|-|TRBJ2-3|TRBV5-1
CASSLGHRGDTQYF
TGCGCCAGCAGCTTGGGGCACAGAGGAGATACGCAGTATTTT
>many|TRBD2|TRBJ2-7|TRBV15
CATSRDGGSVYEQYF
TGTGCCACCAGCAGAGATGGCGGGAGCGTCTACGAGCAGTACTTC
>many|TRBD1|TRBJ1-4|TRBV27
CASSFDRVGEKLFF
TGTGCCAGCAGTTTTGACAGGGTCGGTGAAAAACTGTTTTTT
>-|-|TRBJ2-7|TRBV9
CASSVAGDYSGYEQYF
TGTGCCAGCAGCGTAGCTGGAGACTATTCAGGCTACGAGCAGTACTTC
>-|TRBD1|TRBJ1-4|TRBV18
CASSPSDRSNEKLFF
TGTGCCAGCTCACCGTCGGACAGGTCTAATGAAAAACTGTTTTTT
>many|-|TRBJ1-5|TRBV7-8
CASSLAAGVGQPQHF
TGTGCCAGCAGCTTAGCTGCAGGGGTCGGTCAGCCCCAGCATTTT
>many|-|TRBJ2-2|TRBV24-1
CATSDPTGRMNTGELFF
TGTGCCACCAGTGACCCAACAGGACGAATGAACACCGGGGAGCTGTTTTTT
>-|-|TRBJ2-7|TRBV11-3
CASSPRLVGDKPYEQYF
TGTGCCAGCAGCCCAAGACTAGTGGGAGACAAACCCTACGAGCAGTACTTC
>many|-|TRBJ2-7|TRBV7-3
CASSLSAGSSYEQYF
TGTGCCAGCAGCTTAAGCGCAGGGAGCTCCTACGAGCAGTACTTC
>few|TRBD1|TRBJ2-5|TRBV24-1
CARGQVGETQYF
TGTGCTAGAGGACAGGTCGGGGAGACCCAGTACTTC
>many|-|TRBJ2-7|TRBV7-9
CASSLGQGSLNF
TGTGCCAGCAGCTTAGGACAAGGAAGTCTGAACTTC
>many|TRBD1|TRBJ2-2|TRBV19
CASIQGVGPGTGELFF
TGTGCCAGTATCCAGGGGGTGGGGCCGGGCACCGGGGAGCTGTTTTTT
>many|-|TRBJ1-1|TRBV7-2
CASSLMGNTEAFF
TGTGCCAGCAGCTTGATGGGGAACACTGAAGCTTTCTTT
>many|-|TRBJ2-7|TRBV10-3
CAISEGESYEQYF
TGTGCCATCAGTGAGGGGGAGTCCTACGAGCAGTACTTC
>-|-|TRBJ1-5|TRBV29-1
CSVTGGGQPQHF
TGCAGCGTTACAGGAGGGGGGCAGCCCCAGCATTTT
>-|-|TRBJ2-7|TRBV5-1
CARPHSFYEQYF
TGCGCCAGACCCCACAGTTTCTACGAGCAGTACTTC
>-|-|TRBJ2-7|TRBV7-8
CASSSRTPGAYEQYF
TGTGCCAGCAGCTCAAGGACCCCCGGGGCCTACGAGCAGTACTTC
>-|TRBD1|TRBJ1-2|TRBV7-8
CASSLQASSAGQGYGYTF
TGTGCCAGCAGCTTACAAGCCTCATCAGCGGGACAGGGCTATGGCTACACCTTC
>-|-|TRBJ2-7|TRBV7-2
CASSLSGGFYSYEQYF
TGTGCCAGCAGCTTATCGGGGGGCTTTTATTCCTACGAGCAGTACTTC
>-|-|TRBJ1-2|TRBV2
CASRSGRADGYTF
TGTGCCAGCAGAAGCGGGAGGGCGGATGGCTACACCTTC
>many|-|TRBJ1-4|TRBV29-1
CSVELGVGEKLFF
TGCAGCGTTGAATTAGGGGTGGGTGAAAAACTGTTTTTT
>-|-|TRBJ2-5|TRBV10-3
CAISSFRVVGETQYF
TGTGCCATCAGCAGCTTCAGGGTAGTTGGAGAGACCCAGTACTTC
>-|TRBD1|TRBJ2-3|TRBV6-1
CASSYSGTGATDTQYF
TGTGCCAGCAGTTACTCTGGGACAGGGGCCACAGATACGCAGTATTTT
>-|TRBD2|TRBJ2-5|TRBV24-1
CATSDTAGVAETQYF
TGTGCCACCAGTGATACGGCGGGAGTCGCAGAGACCCAGTACTTC
>-|-|TRBJ1-5|TRBV2
CASSEVGGDQPQHF
TGTGCCAGCAGTGAAGTCGGGGGGGATCAGCCCCAGCATTTT
>few|TRBD2|TRBJ2-7|TRBV6-6
CASSMGLAGVTEQYF
TGTGCCAGCAGCATGGGACTAGCGGGTGTAACCGAGCAGTACTTC
>-|-|TRBJ1-6|TRBV19
CASSAGKVVNSPLHF
TGTGCCAGTAGTGCCGGGAAAGTGGTAAATTCACCCCTCCACTTT
>many|TRBD1|TRBJ1-5|TRBV5-1
CASSLGGADQPQHF
TGTGCCAGCAGCCTAGGGGGCGCGGATCAGCCCCAGCATTTT
>-|-|TRBJ1-2|TRBV29-1
CSVRERNYGYTF
TGCAGCGTAAGGGAACGGAACTATGGCTACACCTTC
>-|-|TRBJ2-5|TRBV29-1
CSVRAGGETQYF
TGCAGCGTTAGGGCAGGGGGGGAGACCCAGTACTTC
>many|-|TRBJ1-6|TRBV6-6
CASSYSSAYNSPLHF
TGTGCCAGCAGTTACTCGTCAGCCTATAATTCACCCCTCCACTTT